These T cell receptor beta chains were read from a single sample in a study of CD8+ T cells in alopecia areata. Sequenced by immunoSEQ multiplex PCR; TCRdb stores in-frame clones only, minus some. The table includes about 210,000 clones, 50% to 75% detected once. The specimen comprised CD4+ T cells sorted from blood, sampled at week 4, from a patient treated with tofacitinib. These receptors were collected from a human donor with alopecia areata. Each CDR3 is given with its conserved first and last residue. Each record gives: clone size, V gene, D gene, J gene, CDR3 DNA, CDR3 protein. D genes are given only for firm matches. The listing skips clone size in some rows; elsewhere it reads once, few, many or a size class.

>NA|TRBV4-2|NA|TRBJ2-5
TGTGCCAGCAGCCTTCTCGGGAGATCAGGGTCAGTCCAAGAGACCCAGTACTTC
CASSLLGRSGSVQETQYF
>many|TRBV14|TRBD2|TRBJ2-7
TGTGCCAGCAGCCTCCCGGGGGGGGCGAGGTACGAGCAGTACTTC
CASSLPGGARYEQYF
>NA|TRBV29-1|NA|TRBJ2-3
TGCAGCGTTACCTGGGGGGCTAGCACAGATACGCAGTATTTT
CSVTWGASTDTQYF
>once|TRBV4-2|NA|TRBJ2-1
TGTGCCAGCAGCCAAGCTTCGGCAGGGCTCAATGAGCAGTTCTTC
CASSQASAGLNEQFF
>NA|TRBV7-7|TRBD2|TRBJ2-3
TGTGCTAGCAGTTCCGGACTAGCGGGGACAGATACGCAGTATTTT
CASSSGLAGTDTQYF
>NA|TRBV5-1|NA|TRBJ2-3
TGCGCCAGCAGCTCAGGACAGATTAGGACAGATACGCAGTATTTT
CASSSGQIRTDTQYF
>NA|TRBV4-1|NA|TRBJ1-2
TGCGCCAGCAGGGCTCCCGGACAGAGCTATGGCTACACCTTC
CASRAPGQSYGYTF
>few|TRBV2|NA|TRBJ1-5
TGTGCCAGCAGTTTAGATAGCAATCAGCCCCAGCATTTT
CASSLDSNQPQHF
>NA|TRBV5-1|NA|TRBJ2-5
TGCGCCAGCACCGACTATAAACAAGAGACCCAGTACTTC
CASTDYKQETQYF
>NA|TRBV6-6|TRBD1|TRBJ2-4
TGTGCCAGCAGTACCGACAGGGTTGTCAAAAACATTCAGTACTTC
CASSTDRVVKNIQYF
>NA|TRBV6-1|NA|TRBJ2-5
TGTGCCAGCAGTGCCCGGCAAGAGACCCAGTACTTC
CASSARQETQYF
>NA|TRBV5-1|TRBD1|TRBJ1-6
TGCGCCAGCAGCTCGATCAATGGACAGGGGGACTCACCCCTCCACTTT
CASSSINGQGDSPLHF
>NA|TRBV18|NA|TRBJ2-3
TGTGCCAGCTCACCCCAGACAGATACGCAGTATTTT
CASSPQTDTQYF
>NA|TRBV5-8|NA|TRBJ2-1
TGTGCCAGCAGCTTGGGGGGGTCCTACAATGAGCAGTTCTTC
CASSLGGSYNEQFF
>NA|TRBV6-5|NA|TRBJ1-2
TGTGCCAGCAGGGACAGCTACTATGGCTACACCTTC
CASRDSYYGYTF
>NA|TRBV27|NA|TRBJ2-7
TGTGCCAGCACCTCCCGAGGGCAGGGAGGATCCTACGAGCAGTACTTC
CASTSRGQGGSYEQYF
>few|TRBV2|TRBD1|TRBJ2-5
TGTGCCAGCAGCCAACAGGGGCCTCAAGAGACCCAGTACTTC
CASSQQGPQETQYF
>NA|TRBV30|TRBD2|TRBJ2-1
TGTGCCTGGACCGGGGGGGCCCAATCGTTCTTC
CAWTGGAQSFF
>NA|TRBV18|NA|TRBJ2-7
TGTGCCAGCTCACCACGAGGGAGCACCTACGAGCAGTACTTC
CASSPRGSTYEQYF
>NA|TRBV23-1|TRBD1|TRBJ1-6
TGCGCCAGCGCCCCTATACCGGGACAGGGGGCTTTCTCCTATAATTCACCCCTCCACTTT
CASAPIPGQGAFSYNSPLHF
>NA|TRBV9|TRBD2|TRBJ2-3
TGTGCCAGCAGCTCCCGCCTTGGGGGGGTAGATACGCAGTATTTT
CASSSRLGGVDTQYF
>NA|TRBV7-2|TRBD2|TRBJ2-5
TGTGCCAGCAGCCGCTCTAGCGGGGGTCTCCAAGAGACCCAGTACTTC
CASSRSSGGLQETQYF
>NA|TRBV7-2|NA|TRBJ2-1
TGTGCCAGCAGCTCAGCAGGGTACAATGAGCAGTTCTTC
CASSSAGYNEQFF
>NA|TRBV5-1|NA|TRBJ1-1
TGCGCCAGCAGCTTGCTACAGGGCACTGAAGCTTTCTTT
CASSLLQGTEAFF
>NA|TRBV6-5|NA|TRBJ1-2
TGTGCCAGCGGTTCGGTGTCTGGCTACACCTTC
CASGSVSGYTF
>NA|TRBV30|TRBD1|TRBJ2-4
TGTGCCTGGAGTGTAACAGGGGCGCAGAACATTCAGTACTTC
CAWSVTGAQNIQYF
>NA|TRBV5-6|NA|TRBJ2-1
TGTGCCAGCAGCTGGACTTCGGGGGCGCAGTTCTTC
CASSWTSGAQFF
>NA|TRBV5-1|NA|TRBJ1-6
TGCGCCAGCAGCGACTCCAATAATTCACCCCTCCACTTT
CASSDSNNSPLHF